A selection of T cell receptor beta chains follows, all from one sample in a study of shared clonotypes between healthy human individuals. Clones were read by immunoSEQ multiplex PCR, and TCRdb kept only the in-frame ones, dropping some. Of 2 million to 2.5 million clones in the sample, more than 90% were seen once. The sequenced sample was naive CD4+ T cells sorted from blood. The source is a young man in good health. Each CDR3 is given with its conserved first and last residue. The D gene is left open where the match is weak. Clone size is not always given. Where it is, it says once, few, many or a class for expanded clones.

D gene	V gene	clone size	J gene	CDR3 protein	CDR3 DNA
.	TRBV7-9	.	TRBJ2-3	CASSLHGGTDTQYF	TGTGCCAGCAGCTTACACGGGGGTACAGATACGCAGTATTTT
.	TRBV28	.	TRBJ1-1	CASRPQGTEAFF	TGTGCCAGCAGACCACAGGGCACTGAAGCTTTCTTT
TRBD1	TRBV7-2	.	TRBJ2-5	CASSLVGQMGTQYF	TGTGCCAGCAGCTTAGTGGGACAGATGGGGACCCAGTACTTC
.	TRBV28	.	TRBJ2-7	CASSGWRSYSYEQYF	TGTGCCAGCAGCGGCTGGCGGTCCTACTCCTACGAGCAGTACTTC
.	TRBV10-1	.	TRBJ2-3	CASRSGTSTDTQYF	TGCGCCAGCAGATCCGGGACTAGCACAGATACGCAGTATTTT
TRBD1	TRBV6-6	once	TRBJ2-5	CASSPTGVVSGTQYF	TGTGCCAGCAGCCCGACAGGGGTAGTCTCGGGGACCCAGTACTTC
TRBD2	TRBV18	.	TRBJ2-7	CASSERPAGGLDF	TGTGCCAGCTCTGAAAGGCCAGCGGGAGGGCTGGACTTC
.	TRBV5-1	.	TRBJ1-4	CASSLTLTTNEKLFF	TGCGCCAGCAGCCTGACCCTCACAACTAATGAAAAACTGTTTTTT
.	TRBV18	.	TRBJ1-3	CASSQGDRNTIYF	TGTGCCAGCTCACAAGGGGACCGGAACACCATATATTTT
.	TRBV5-6	.	TRBJ2-3	CASSSGGGTDTQYF	TGTGCCAGCAGCTCGGGCGGAGGCACAGATACGCAGTATTTT
.	TRBV2	.	TRBJ1-4	CASNQGWEKLFF	TGTGCCAGCAACCAGGGGTGGGAAAAACTGTTTTTT
TRBD1	TRBV6-5	few	TRBJ1-6	CASRQGDSPLHF	TGTGCCAGCAGGCAGGGGGATTCACCCCTCCACTTT
TRBD1	TRBV7-8	.	TRBJ2-2	CASSPDTGAVTGELFF	TGTGCCAGCAGCCCTGATACAGGGGCCGTCACCGGGGAGCTGTTTTTT
.	TRBV5-1	.	TRBJ2-3	CASSFSGRDTDTQYF	TGCGCCAGCAGCTTCTCGGGGCGCGACACAGATACGCAGTATTTT
.	TRBV2	.	TRBJ2-1	CASRIGGWNEQFF	TGTGCCAGCAGAATAGGGGGATGGAATGAGCAGTTCTTC
TRBD2	TRBV5-4	.	TRBJ2-1	CASSLEGGGPYNEQFF	TGTGCCAGCAGCTTGGAAGGCGGGGGGCCATACAATGAGCAGTTCTTC
.	TRBV5-8	.	TRBJ2-5	CASSLYGRQETQYF	TGTGCCAGCAGCTTGTACGGACGACAAGAGACCCAGTACTTC
.	TRBV2	.	TRBJ2-5	CASSEKGYGGETETQYF	TGTGCCAGCAGCGAAAAAGGCTACGGCGGGGAGACTGAGACCCAGTACTTC
.	TRBV7-2	.	TRBJ2-2	CASSPKAGDTGELFF	TGTGCCAGCAGCCCCAAGGCAGGGGACACCGGGGAGCTGTTTTTT
.	TRBV27	once	TRBJ1-5	CASSLFRTAGQPQHF	TGTGCCAGCAGTTTATTCCGAACAGCGGGTCAGCCCCAGCATTTT
.	TRBV30	.	TRBJ2-7	CAWSHSYEQYF	TGTGCCTGGAGTCATAGCTACGAGCAGTACTTC
.	TRBV4-3	.	TRBJ2-2	CASSQEDSWNTGELFF	TGCGCCAGCAGCCAAGAGGACAGTTGGAACACCGGGGAGCTGTTTTTT
TRBD1	TRBV6-4	.	TRBJ1-1	CASSITGADTEAFF	TGTGCCAGCAGCATTACAGGGGCTGACACTGAAGCTTTCTTT
TRBD2	TRBV6-1	.	TRBJ2-7	CASSDLPSGGPYEQYF	TGTGCCAGCAGTGATTTGCCTAGCGGGGGCCCTTACGAGCAGTACTTC
.	TRBV2	.	TRBJ2-7	CASSKDYKDYEQYF	TGTGCCAGCAGCAAGGACTACAAAGACTACGAGCAGTACTTC
TRBD1	TRBV5-1	.	TRBJ1-1	CASSLARTGLTEAFF	TGCGCCAGCAGCTTGGCCAGGACAGGGCTCACTGAAGCTTTCTTT
.	TRBV6-1	.	TRBJ2-7	CASSETRVGVRYF	TGTGCCAGCAGTGAGACACGTGTGGGGGTTCGGTACTTC
.	TRBV2	.	TRBJ2-3	CASSELEGAKDTQYF	TGTGCCAGCAGCGAATTGGAGGGGGCCAAAGATACGCAGTATTTT
.	TRBV11-2	.	TRBJ2-7	CASSTSDEQYF	TGTGCCAGCAGCACCTCGGATGAGCAGTACTTC
TRBD1	TRBV2	.	TRBJ1-1	CASSWTGRSTEAFF	TGTGCCAGCAGTTGGACAGGGAGGAGCACTGAAGCTTTCTTT
TRBD1	TRBV19	.	TRBJ2-4	CASSKGQDGLAKNIQYF	TGTGCCAGTAGTAAAGGACAGGATGGGCTAGCCAAAAACATTCAGTACTTC
TRBD1	TRBV30	few	TRBJ1-1	CAWSVTGGTEAFF	TGTGCCTGGAGTGTGACAGGGGGAACTGAAGCTTTCTTT
.	TRBV7-6	.	TRBJ2-7	CASSLVTDSAYGEQYF	TGTGCCAGCAGCTTAGTTACGGACAGTGCCTATGGCGAGCAGTACTTC
.	TRBV5-1	.	TRBJ1-1	CASSSLRNTEAFF	TGCGCCAGCAGCTCACTTAGGAACACTGAAGCTTTCTTT
.	TRBV2	few	TRBJ1-2	CASSDGQGYGYTF	TGTGCCAGCAGTGACGGGCAGGGCTATGGCTACACCTTC
.	TRBV6-1	.	TRBJ1-2	CASIPLANYGYTF	TGTGCCAGCATTCCGTTAGCTAACTATGGCTACACCTTC
.	TRBV28	.	TRBJ2-5	CASSSTSWAETQYF	TGTGCCAGCAGTTCCACTTCCTGGGCGGAGACCCAGTACTTC
TRBD1	TRBV10-3	.	TRBJ1-2	CAISGGTEGGYTF	TGTGCCATCAGTGGCGGGACAGAGGGTGGCTACACCTTC
TRBD2	TRBV4-1	.	TRBJ2-3	CASSQEGSGATSTDTQYF	TGCGCCAGCAGCCAAGAAGGTAGCGGGGCAACTAGCACAGATACGCAGTATTTT
.	TRBV30	.	TRBJ1-1	CAWLQINTEAFF	TGTGCCTGGCTACAGATAAACACTGAAGCTTTCTTT
TRBD2	TRBV5-1	.	TRBJ2-3	CASSFGAGGADTQYF	TGCGCCAGCAGCTTCGGAGCGGGAGGGGCAGATACGCAGTATTTT
TRBD2	TRBV7-9	.	TRBJ2-1	CASSSLAGGRYEQFF	TGTGCCAGCAGCTCGCTTGCGGGGGGTCGGTATGAGCAGTTCTTC
TRBD1	TRBV2	once	TRBJ2-2	CASSLTGRELFF	TGTGCCAGCAGCTTGACAGGGCGGGAGCTGTTTTTT
TRBD1	TRBV11-2	.	TRBJ2-7	CASGQGSYEQYF	TGTGCCAGCGGACAGGGTTCCTACGAGCAGTACTTC
TRBD2	TRBV4-1	.	TRBJ2-1	CASSQDRTSGQFF	TGCGCCAGCAGCCAAGATCGGACTAGCGGCCAGTTCTTC
TRBD1	TRBV6-1	.	TRBJ2-7	CASSAGQGTYEQYF	TGTGCCAGCTCGGCGGGACAGGGGACCTACGAGCAGTACTTC
TRBD1	TRBV25-1	.	TRBJ2-2	CASSRTGSTGELFF	TGTGCCAGCAGTAGGACAGGGTCCACCGGGGAGCTGTTTTTT
TRBD1	TRBV11-2	.	TRBJ1-2	CASSLDLTGGPSYGYTF	TGTGCCAGCAGCTTAGATTTGACAGGGGGCCCGAGCTATGGCTACACCTTC
.	TRBV30	.	TRBJ2-4	CAWENEGNIQYF	TGTGCCTGGGAAAACGAAGGAAACATTCAGTACTTC
.	TRBV1	.	TRBJ2-1	CTSSQENFRGRFNEQFF	TGCACCAGCAGCCAAGAGAACTTCCGCGGGAGGTTCAATGAGCAGTTCTTC
TRBD1	TRBV6-5	.	TRBJ2-7	CATNRGREQYF	TGTGCCACAAACAGGGGACGCGAGCAGTACTTC
TRBD1	TRBV28	.	TRBJ1-1	CASSSSGGRTTEAFF	TGTGCCAGCAGTTCATCAGGGGGCCGGACCACTGAAGCTTTCTTT